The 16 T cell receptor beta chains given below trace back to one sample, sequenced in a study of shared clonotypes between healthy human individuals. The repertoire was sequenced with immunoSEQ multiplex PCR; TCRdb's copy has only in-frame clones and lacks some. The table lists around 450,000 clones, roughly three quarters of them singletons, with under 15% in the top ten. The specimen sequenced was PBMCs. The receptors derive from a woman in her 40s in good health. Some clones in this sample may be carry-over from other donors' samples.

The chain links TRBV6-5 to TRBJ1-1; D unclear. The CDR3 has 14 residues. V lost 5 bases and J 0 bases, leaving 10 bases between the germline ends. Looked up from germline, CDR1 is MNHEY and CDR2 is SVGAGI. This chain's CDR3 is CASSSGALNTEAFF. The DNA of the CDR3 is TGTGCCAGCAGTAGTGGCGCTCTGAACACTGAAGCTTTCTTT.

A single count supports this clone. The CDR3 reads CASSFLTDTQYF. CDR3 nucleotides: TGTGCCAGCAGTTTTTTAACAGATACGCAGTATTTT. The rearrangement links TRBV28 to TRBJ2-3; D is unresolved. The CDR3 contains 12 residues. The V end lost 3 bases, the J end lost 3 bases, and 4 bases lay between the germline ends. CDR1 and CDR2 from the germline V gene are MDHEN and SYDVKM.

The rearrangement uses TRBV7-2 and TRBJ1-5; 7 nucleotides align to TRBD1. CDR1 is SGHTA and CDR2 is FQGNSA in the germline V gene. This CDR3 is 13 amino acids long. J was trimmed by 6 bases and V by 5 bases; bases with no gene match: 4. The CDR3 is CASSGDRVQPQHF. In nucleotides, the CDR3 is TGTGCCAGCAGCGGAGACAGGGTTCAGCCCCAGCATTTT.

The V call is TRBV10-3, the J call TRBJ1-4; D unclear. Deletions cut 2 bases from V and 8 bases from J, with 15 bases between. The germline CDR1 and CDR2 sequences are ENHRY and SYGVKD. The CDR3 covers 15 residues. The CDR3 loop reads CAISEPGAVGEKLFF. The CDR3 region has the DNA TGTGCCATCAGTGAGCCAGGTGCTGTTGGGGAAAAACTGTTTTTT.

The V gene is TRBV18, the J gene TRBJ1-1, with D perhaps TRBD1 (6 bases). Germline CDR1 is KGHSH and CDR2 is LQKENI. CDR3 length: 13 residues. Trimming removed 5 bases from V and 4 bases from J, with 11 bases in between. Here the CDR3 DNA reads TGTGCCAGCTCAAACGCAGGGGCCACTGAAGCTTTCTTT. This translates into CASSNAGATEAFF. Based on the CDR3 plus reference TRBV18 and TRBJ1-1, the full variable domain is NAGVMQNPRHLVRRRGQEARLRCSPMKGHSHVYWYRQLPEEGLKFMVYLQKENIIDESGMPKERFSAEFPKEGPSILRIQQVVRGDSAAYFCASSNAGATEAFFGQGTRLTVV.

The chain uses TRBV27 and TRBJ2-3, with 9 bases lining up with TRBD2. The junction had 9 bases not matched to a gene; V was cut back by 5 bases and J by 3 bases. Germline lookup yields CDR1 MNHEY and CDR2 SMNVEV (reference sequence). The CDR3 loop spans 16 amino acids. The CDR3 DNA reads TGTGCCAGCAGTCCCCGGGGAGCGGGAGGAACAGATACGCAGTATTTT. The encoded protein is CASSPRGAGGTDTQYF.

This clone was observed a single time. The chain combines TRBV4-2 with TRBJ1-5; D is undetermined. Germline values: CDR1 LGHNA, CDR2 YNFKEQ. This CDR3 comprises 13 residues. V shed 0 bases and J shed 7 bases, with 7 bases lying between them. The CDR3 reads CASSQDRGQPQHF. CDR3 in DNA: TGTGCCAGCAGCCAAGATCGAGGACAGCCCCAGCATTTT.

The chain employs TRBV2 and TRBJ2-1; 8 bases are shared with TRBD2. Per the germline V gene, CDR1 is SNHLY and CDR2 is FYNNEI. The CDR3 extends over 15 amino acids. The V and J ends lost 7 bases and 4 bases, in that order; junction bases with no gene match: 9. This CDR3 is CASTFEAGVYNEQFF. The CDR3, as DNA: TGTGCCAGCACCTTTGAAGCGGGAGTGTACAATGAGCAGTTCTTC. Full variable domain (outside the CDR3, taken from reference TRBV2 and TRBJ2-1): EPEVTQTPSHQVTQMGQEVILRCVPISNHLYFYWYRQILGQKVEFLVSFYNNEISEKSEIFDDQFSVERPDGSNFTLKIRSTKLEDSAMYFCASTFEAGVYNEQFFGPGTRLTVL.

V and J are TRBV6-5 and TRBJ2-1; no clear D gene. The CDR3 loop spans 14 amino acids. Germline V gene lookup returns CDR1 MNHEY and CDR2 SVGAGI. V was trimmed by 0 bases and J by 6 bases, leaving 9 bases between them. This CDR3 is CASSYSIHFNEQFF. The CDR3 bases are TGTGCCAGCAGTTACTCGATCCATTTCAATGAGCAGTTCTTC.

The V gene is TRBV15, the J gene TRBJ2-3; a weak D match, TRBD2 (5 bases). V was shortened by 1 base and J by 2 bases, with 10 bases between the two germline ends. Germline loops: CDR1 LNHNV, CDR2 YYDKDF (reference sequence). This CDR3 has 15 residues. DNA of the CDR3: TGTGCCACCAGCAGAGGGGAAGCGGTCACAGATACGCAGTATTTT. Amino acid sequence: CATSRGEAVTDTQYF.

The CDR3 DNA reads TGTGCCAGCACCAGGGGCTTAGCGGGAACAGATACGCAGTATTTT. This sequence encodes CASTRGLAGTDTQYF. This chain connects TRBV27 to TRBJ2-3; 8 nucleotides agree with TRBD2. CDR1 MNHEY and CDR2 SMNVEV come from the germline V gene (reference sequence). The CDR3 runs 15 residues. V dropped 7 bases and J dropped 3; count of bases not matched to a gene: 9.

CDR3 residues: CASSRDASSGNTIYF. CDR3 nucleotide sequence: TGCGCCAGCAGCCGGGACGCATCCTCTGGAAACACCATATATTTT. V gene TRBV5-1 combines with J gene TRBJ1-3; perhaps TRBD1 as D (5 bases). V gave up 4 bases and J gave up 0 bases, with 11 bases separating them. Per the germline V gene, CDR1 is SGHRS and CDR2 is YFSETQ. CDR3 size: 15 residues.

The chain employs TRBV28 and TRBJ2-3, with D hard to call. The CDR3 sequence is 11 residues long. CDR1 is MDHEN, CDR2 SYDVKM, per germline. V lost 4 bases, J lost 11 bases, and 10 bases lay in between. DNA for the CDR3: TGTGCCAGCAGTTCCCGACTGGGGCAGTATTTT. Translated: CASSSRLGQYF. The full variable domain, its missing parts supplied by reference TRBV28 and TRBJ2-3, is DVKVTQSSRYLVKRTGEKVFLECVQDMDHENMFWYRQDPGLGLRLIYFSYDVKMKEKGDIPEGYSVSREKKERFSLILESASTNQTSMYLCASSSRLGQYFGPGTRLTVL.

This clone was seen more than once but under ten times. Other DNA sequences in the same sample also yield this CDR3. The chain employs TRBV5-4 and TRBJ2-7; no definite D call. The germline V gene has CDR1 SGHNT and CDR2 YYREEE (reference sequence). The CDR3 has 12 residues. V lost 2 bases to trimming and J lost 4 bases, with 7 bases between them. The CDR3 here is CASSFGIYEQYF. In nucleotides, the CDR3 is TGTGCCAGCAGCTTCGGTATATACGAGCAGTACTTC.

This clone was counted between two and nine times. The DNA of the CDR3 is TGTGCCAGCGGCAAGGAGTCGAACACTGAAGCTTTCTTT. Protein sequence: CASGKESNTEAFF. The chain carries TRBV7-9 and TRBJ1-1, with D unclear. Per the germline V gene, CDR1 is SEHNR and CDR2 is FQNEAQ (reference sequence). The ends were cut back, 8 bases at V and 1 base at J, with 11 bases in the middle. This CDR3 contains 13 residues.

Written as DNA, the CDR3 is TGTGCCAGCAGCCCGCGCGGAAAAGATACGCAGTATTTT. Protein: CASSPRGKDTQYF. The chain joins TRBV7-3 to TRBJ2-3; no clear D gene. Trimming pared 5 bases from V and 5 bases from J, leaving 11 bases between. This CDR3 is 13 amino acids long. Germline V gene sequence: CDR1 SGHTA, CDR2 FQGTGA.